This T cell receptor (beta chain) was captured in a study of beta chain features in type 1 diabetes. The investigators reverse transcribed all of the isolated RNA, so they sequenced expressed TCRB transcripts. Libraries were prepared by immunoSEQ multiplex PCR; TCRdb keeps only in-frame clonotypes and omits some of them. Of tens of thousands of clones listed, approximately 48% are singletons. The material sequenced was stem cell memory CD4+ T cells from blood. This receptor was identified in a woman aged 30 to 39 in good health.

The CDR3 DNA sequence: TGTGCCAGCAGCTTAAGCGTGAGCCAAAACATTCAGTACTTC. Translating gives CASSLSVSQNIQYF. The chain uses TRBV7-2 and TRBJ2-4; D uncertain. Trimming took off 2 bases at V and 5 bases at J, with 10 bases between the two ends. The CDR3 has 14 residues. Germline-derived CDR1 and CDR2 are SGHTA and FQGNSA.